This T cell receptor beta chain was recorded in a study of blood T cell repertoires in COVID-19. In this sample, this clone turned up once. Mismatch with germline at one junction end may stem from a read error. How the authors handled the data: Amplification with reference gene primers provided the estimates of nucleated cell counts. The protocol was immunoSEQ multiplex PCR, while the TCRdb copy is restricted to in-frame clones and leaves out a portion. The V and J calls and clone size are taken from that table; D and trimming were inferred from the DNA. The sample includes 350,000 to 400,000 clones, roughly 92% seen only once; the top ten take 0.8% to 0.9%. The sequencing input was PBMCs or T cells enriched from blood (not recorded which). The TCR sequence derives from a woman in her 40s who had been exposed to COVID-19.

The CDR3 is CASSTGQEESF. DNA of the CDR3: TGTGCCAGCAGTACCGGACAGGAAGAATCCTTC. The rearrangement links TRBV12-3 or TRBV12-4 to TRBJ2-7; 7 nucleotides match TRBD1. The CDR3 is 11 residues long.